This T cell receptor beta chain derives from a study of CD8+CD57+ T cells in acquired aplastic anemia. CDR3 and TCR beta VDJ profiling relied on genomic DNA as the template. TCRdb used MiXCR to reprocess the reads, holding one entry per CDR3 protein. Among hundreds of thousands of distinct CDR3 sequences listed, approximately 55% were seen once. Trimming pared 0 bases from V and 0 bases from J, leaving 6 bases between. Germline V lookup: CDR1 SGHNT, CDR2 YYREEE (reference sequence). This CDR3 has 14 residues. This clonotype has a count of ten or more. The genes are TRBV5-4 and TRBJ1-2; D not resolved. Sequenced input: sorted CD4+, CD8+, or CD8+CD57+ T cells (not recorded which) from PBMCs. This receptor was obtained from a human donor with severe aplastic anemia or a healthy control (not recorded which). The CDR3, as DNA: TGTGCCAGCAGCTTGGAGAGCGCTAACTATGGCTACACCTTC. Its translation is CASSLESANYGYTF.